This T cell receptor beta chain was identified during a study of control samples from healthy donors and cancer patients. Clones were read by immunoSEQ multiplex PCR, and TCRdb kept only the in-frame ones, dropping some. The table includes some 140,000 clones, roughly 94% detected once. Germline values: CDR1 SQVTM, CDR2 ANQGSEA. The CDR3 is made up of 14 amino acids. V lost 4 bases and J lost 3; bases outside the gene matches: 7. The sequence derives from a man aged 55 to 70 with colorectal cancer. The sequencing sample was made of PBMCs. The rearrangement links TRBV29-1 to TRBJ2-3; 7 bases are shared with TRBD1. CDR3 in amino acids: CSVVNRGSTDTQYF. The CDR3 DNA sequence: TGCAGCGTTGTCAACAGGGGTTCGACAGATACGCAGTATTTT.